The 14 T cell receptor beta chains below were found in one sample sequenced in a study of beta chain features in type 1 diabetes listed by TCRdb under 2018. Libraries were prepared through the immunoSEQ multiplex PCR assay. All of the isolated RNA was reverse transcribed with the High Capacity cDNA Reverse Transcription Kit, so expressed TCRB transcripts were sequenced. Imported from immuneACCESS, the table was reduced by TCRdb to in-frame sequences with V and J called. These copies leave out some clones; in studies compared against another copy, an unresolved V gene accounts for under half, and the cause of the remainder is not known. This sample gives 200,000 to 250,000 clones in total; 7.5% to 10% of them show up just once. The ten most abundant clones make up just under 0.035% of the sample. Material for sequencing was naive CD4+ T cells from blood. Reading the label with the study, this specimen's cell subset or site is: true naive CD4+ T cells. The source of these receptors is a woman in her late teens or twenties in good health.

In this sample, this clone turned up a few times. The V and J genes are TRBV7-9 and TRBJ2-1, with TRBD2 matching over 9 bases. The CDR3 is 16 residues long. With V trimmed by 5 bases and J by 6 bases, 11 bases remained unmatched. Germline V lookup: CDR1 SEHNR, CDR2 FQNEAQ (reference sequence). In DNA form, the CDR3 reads TGTGCCAGCAGCCCGCCCCTAGGCGGGGGGGCCAATGAGCAGTTCTTC. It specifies CASSPPLGGGANEQFF.

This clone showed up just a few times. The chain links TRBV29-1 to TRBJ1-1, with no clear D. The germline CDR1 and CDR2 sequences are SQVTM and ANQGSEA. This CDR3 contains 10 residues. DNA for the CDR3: TGCGTGGGCGCACACACTGAAGCTTTCTTT. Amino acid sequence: CVGAHTEAFF.

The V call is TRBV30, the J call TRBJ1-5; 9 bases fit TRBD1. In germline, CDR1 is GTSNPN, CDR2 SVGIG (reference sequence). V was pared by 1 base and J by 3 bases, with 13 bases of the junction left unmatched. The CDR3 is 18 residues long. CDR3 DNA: TGTGCCTGGAGTGCCTCCCGGACAGGGGTCGGGTCCAATCAGCCCCAGCATTTT. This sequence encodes CAWSASRTGVGSNQPQHF.

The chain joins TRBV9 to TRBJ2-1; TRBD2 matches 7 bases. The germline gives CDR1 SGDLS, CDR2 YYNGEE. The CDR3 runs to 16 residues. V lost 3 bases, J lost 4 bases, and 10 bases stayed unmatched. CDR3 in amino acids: CASSASGGSGYNEQFF. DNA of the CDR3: TGTGCCAGCAGCGCCAGTGGCGGGAGCGGTTACAATGAGCAGTTCTTC.

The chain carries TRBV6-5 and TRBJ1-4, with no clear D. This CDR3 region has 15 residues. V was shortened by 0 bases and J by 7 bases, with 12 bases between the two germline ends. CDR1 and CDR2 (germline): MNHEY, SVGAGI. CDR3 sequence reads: CASSYSTGFGEKLFF. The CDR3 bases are TGTGCCAGCAGTTACTCGACGGGTTTCGGTGAAAAACTGTTTTTT.

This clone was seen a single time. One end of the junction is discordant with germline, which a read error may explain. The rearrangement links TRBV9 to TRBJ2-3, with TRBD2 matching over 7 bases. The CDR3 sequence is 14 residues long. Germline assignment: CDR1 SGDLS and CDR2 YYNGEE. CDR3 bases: TGTGCCAGCAGCGTAGTCGCTGCGGGGGATACGCGGTATTTT. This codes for CASSVVAAGDTRYF.

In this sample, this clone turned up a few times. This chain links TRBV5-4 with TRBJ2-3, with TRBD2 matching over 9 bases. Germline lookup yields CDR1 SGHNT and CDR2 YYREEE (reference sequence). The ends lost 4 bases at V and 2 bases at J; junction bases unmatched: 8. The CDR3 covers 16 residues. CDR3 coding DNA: TGTGCCAGCAGCCGTAGCGGGAGCCCCTTCACAGATACGCAGTATTTT. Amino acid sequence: CASSRSGSPFTDTQYF.

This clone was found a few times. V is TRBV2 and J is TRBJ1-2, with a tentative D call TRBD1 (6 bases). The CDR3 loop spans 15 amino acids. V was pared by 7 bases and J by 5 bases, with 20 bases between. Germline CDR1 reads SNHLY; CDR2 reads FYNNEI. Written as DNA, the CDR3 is TGTGCCAGCACCAAATCGGCAGGGGATTCTTATGGCTACACCTTC. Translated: CASTKSAGDSYGYTF.

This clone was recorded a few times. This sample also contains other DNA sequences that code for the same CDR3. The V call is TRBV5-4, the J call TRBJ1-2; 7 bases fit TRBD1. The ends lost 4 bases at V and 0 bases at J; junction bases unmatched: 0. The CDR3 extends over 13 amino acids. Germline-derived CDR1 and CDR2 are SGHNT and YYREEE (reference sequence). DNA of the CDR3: TGTGCCAGCAGCGGGACAGCTAACTATGGCTACACCTTC. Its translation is CASSGTANYGYTF.

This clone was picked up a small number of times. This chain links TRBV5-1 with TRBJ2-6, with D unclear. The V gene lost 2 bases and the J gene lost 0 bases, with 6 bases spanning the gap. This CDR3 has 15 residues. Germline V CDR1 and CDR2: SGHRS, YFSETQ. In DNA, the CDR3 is TGCGCCAGCAGCTTTACGAGCTCTGGGGCCAACGTCCTGACTTTC. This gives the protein CASSFTSSGANVLTF.

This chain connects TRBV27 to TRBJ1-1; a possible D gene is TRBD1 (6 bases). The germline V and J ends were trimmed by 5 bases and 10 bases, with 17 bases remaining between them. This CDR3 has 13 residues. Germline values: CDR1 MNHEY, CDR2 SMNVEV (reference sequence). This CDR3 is CASSPLTGSRAFF. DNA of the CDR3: TGTGCCAGCAGTCCCTTGACAGGATCAAGAGCTTTCTTT.

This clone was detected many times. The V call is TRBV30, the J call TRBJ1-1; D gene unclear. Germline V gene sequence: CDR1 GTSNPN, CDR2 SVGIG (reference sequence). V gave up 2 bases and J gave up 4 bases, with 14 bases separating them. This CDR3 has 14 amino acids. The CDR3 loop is CAWSNLQEGTEAFF. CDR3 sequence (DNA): TGTGCCTGGAGTAACCTCCAAGAGGGCACTGAAGCTTTCTTT.

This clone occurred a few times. The CDR3 DNA is TGTGCCAGCAGTGAACTGGGTCCCAAGACAGGTGGCTACACCTTC. Its translation: CASSELGPKTGGYTF. The chain links TRBV2 to TRBJ1-2; the D gene is possibly TRBD1 (6 bases). Trimming took 2 bases from V and 7 from J, leaving 17 bases between them. This CDR3 region has 15 residues. The germline V gene has CDR1 SNHLY and CDR2 FYNNEI.

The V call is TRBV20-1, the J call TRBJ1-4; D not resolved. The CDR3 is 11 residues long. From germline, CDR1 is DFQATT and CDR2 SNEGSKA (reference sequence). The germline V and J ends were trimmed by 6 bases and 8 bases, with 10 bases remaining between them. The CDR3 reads CSAPTQEKLFF. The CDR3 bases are TGCAGTGCCCCTACACAGGAAAAACTGTTTTTT.